This T cell receptor (beta chain) was profiled in a study of Graves' ophthalmopathy and Graves' hyperthyroidism. Study outcomes and limitations: In blood appeared most of the expanded thyroid clonotypes whose frequency exceeded 0.001.

This clonotype was recorded many times. Its specificity is not known. Moderate-to-severe activity, CAS ≥3, NOSPECS ≥4 and duration under 3 months were recorded for donors with ophthalmopathy. Certain patients, namely those with other autoimmune diseases, uncontrolled infections, pregnancy or lactation, were excluded. Out of around 9.7 ml of fresh peripheral blood, PBMCs were obtained. CDR3 regions of TCR beta were amplified from RNA transcripts. HTBI primers primed a first-round RT-PCR, and a second-round multiplex PCR followed. TCRdb ran MiXCR on the multiplex PCR reads and lists one entry per CDR3 protein. There are over 150,000 distinct CDR3 sequences in the sample; 37% occur only once, and 5.8% lies in the top ten. Germline V gene sequence: CDR1 KGHDR, CDR2 SFDVKD. The V end was cut by 0 bases, the J end by 0 bases, with 14 bases between. The CDR3 is 19 amino acids.

The chain links TRBV24-1 to TRBJ2-6; D ambiguous. Sequenced: peripheral blood. The receptor comes from a woman aged 40 to 50 with Graves' ophthalmopathy. CDR3 amino acids: CATSDLVAAPSSGANVLTF. The DNA of the CDR3 is TGTGCCACCAGTGATTTGGTGGCGGCCCCGAGCTCTGGGGCCAACGTCCTGACTTTC.